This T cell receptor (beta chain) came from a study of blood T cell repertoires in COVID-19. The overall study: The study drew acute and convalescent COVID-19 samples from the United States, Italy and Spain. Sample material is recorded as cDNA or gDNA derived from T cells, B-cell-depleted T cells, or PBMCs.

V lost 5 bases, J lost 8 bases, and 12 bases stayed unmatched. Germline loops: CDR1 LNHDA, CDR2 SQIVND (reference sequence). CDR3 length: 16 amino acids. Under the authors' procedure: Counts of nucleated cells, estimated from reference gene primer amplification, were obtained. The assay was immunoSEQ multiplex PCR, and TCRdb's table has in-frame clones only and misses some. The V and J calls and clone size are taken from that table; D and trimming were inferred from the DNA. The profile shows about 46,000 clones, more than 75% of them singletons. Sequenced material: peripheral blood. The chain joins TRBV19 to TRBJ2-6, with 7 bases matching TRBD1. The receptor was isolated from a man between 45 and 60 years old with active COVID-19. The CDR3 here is CASSQGQSRRTNVLTF. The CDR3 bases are TGTGCCAGTAGTCAGGGACAGAGCCGACGGACCAACGTCCTGACTTTC.